This T cell receptor (beta chain) was retrieved from a study of T cells after yellow fever vaccination. Study summary: Fractions with few cells were prepared using SMART-Seq v4 Ultra Low Input. Study-wide findings and caveats: By day 5 rather than day 15, the secondary response had peaked, though it was weaker.

This clonotype was detected a few times. Its antigen remains unknown. TCRdb used MiXCR to reprocess the 5' RACE reads, holding one entry per CDR3 protein. The sample carries about 360,000 distinct CDR3 sequences, roughly 6.2% recorded once. The CDR3 is 13 amino acids. V was clipped by 4 bases and J by 4 bases; unmatched bases: 4. The germline gives CDR1 DFQATT, CDR2 SNEGSKA (reference sequence). The sample consisted of PBMCs, taken 5 days after the yellow fever booster vaccination. The V gene is TRBV20-1, the J gene TRBJ2-5; 9 bases line up with TRBD2. The clonotype was recovered from a man aged 25 to 40 who received the YFV17D yellow fever vaccine. CDR3 sequence (DNA): TGCAGTGCTACGGAACTAGCGGGAGAGACCCAGTACTTC. As protein: CSATELAGETQYF.